The present entry profiles one T cell receptor (beta chain) with its context. Its antigen is not identified. Then a second PCR, running roughly 6 to 11 cycles, was carried out with a sample-barcoded 5' primer and a J-beta primer mix. TCRdb ran MiXCR on the 5' RACE reads and lists one entry per CDR3 protein. The sample includes about 1,500,000 distinct CDR3 sequences, 42% of them seen just once. This sample stems from a study of blood T cells in healthy people across ages. Whole-study results and caveats: With naive T cell percentage, TCR beta diversity showed a strong correlation. Investigators viewed diversity estimates from one million T cells as underestimates, the study reported. Per million T cells, the diversity of TCR beta decreased roughly linearly as age advanced.

Germline CDR1 and CDR2: MDHEN and SYDVKM. Trimming left V 4 bases short and J 4 bases short, with 17 bases between. This CDR3 is built from 15 residues. The chain combines TRBV28 with TRBJ2-7, with D perhaps matching TRBD1 (6 bases). Sequencing was done on a sample of blood. This sequence originates from a young woman in good health. The DNA for the CDR3 is TGTGCCAGCAGTTCACCGACAGGTTTGATGTACGAGCAGTACTTC. The encoded protein is CASSSPTGLMYEQYF. Drawing the rest from reference TRBV28 and TRBJ2-7, the complete variable domain is DVKVTQSSRYLVKRTGEKVFLECVQDMDHENMFWYRQDPGLGLRLIYFSYDVKMKEKGDIPEGYSVSREKKERFSLILESASTNQTSMYLCASSSPTGLMYEQYFGPGTRLTVT.